Listed below are T cell receptor beta chains from one sample, sequenced in a study of technical replicates of blood from four donors. Sequencing was performed with immunoSEQ multiplex PCR; in TCRdb, only in-frame clones are kept and a portion is missing. The sample carries about 69,000 clones, approximately 89% recorded once. Sequencing was performed on PBMCs. Receptor source: a human donor in good health. Some clones in this sample may be carry-over from other donors' samples. Both conserved end residues are part of each CDR3. A D gene is named only where the DNA matches it firmly. Rows may omit the clone size; those that give it use once, few, many or a size class.

d_gene: TRBD2
len: 15
j_gene: TRBJ2-1
v_gene: TRBV7-2
abundance: -
CDR3nt: TGTGCCAGCAGCTCCTCGGGGGGGACGGGGAATGAGCAGTTCTTC
CDR3aa: CASSSSGGTGNEQFF

d_gene: -
len: 12
j_gene: TRBJ1-1
v_gene: TRBV5-4
abundance: few
CDR3nt: TGTGCCAGCAGCGCCGCGAGCACTGAAGCTTTCTTT
CDR3aa: CASSAASTEAFF

d_gene: TRBD1
len: 15
j_gene: TRBJ2-5
v_gene: TRBV11-3
abundance: -
CDR3nt: TGTGCCAGCAGCTTCGGGCAGGGGGCTAAAGAGACCCAGTACTTC
CDR3aa: CASSFGQGAKETQYF

d_gene: TRBD1
len: 13
j_gene: TRBJ1-6
v_gene: TRBV30
abundance: few
CDR3nt: TGTGCCCGGATGACAGGGTGGAATTCACCCCTCCACTTT
CDR3aa: CARMTGWNSPLHF

d_gene: TRBD1
len: 15
j_gene: TRBJ2-7
v_gene: TRBV5-1
abundance: -
CDR3nt: TGCGCCAGCAGCTTAGGGACAGGGGTTTTCTACGAGCAGTACTTC
CDR3aa: CASSLGTGVFYEQYF

d_gene: -
len: 11
j_gene: TRBJ2-7
v_gene: TRBV20-1
abundance: -
CDR3nt: TGCAGTGCTAGTCGGGGGTACGAGCAGTACTTC
CDR3aa: CSASRGYEQYF

d_gene: -
len: 16
j_gene: TRBJ1-2
v_gene: TRBV7-2
abundance: -
CDR3nt: TGTGCCAGCAGCTTAAGTCTTGGGGCGGGGAACTATGGCTACACCTTC
CDR3aa: CASSLSLGAGNYGYTF

d_gene: TRBD2
len: 15
j_gene: TRBJ2-1
v_gene: TRBV5-1
abundance: -
CDR3nt: TGCGCCAGCAGCTTGGCTCTAGCGGGAAACAATGAGCAGTTCTTC
CDR3aa: CASSLALAGNNEQFF

d_gene: TRBD2
len: 15
j_gene: TRBJ2-1
v_gene: TRBV11-1
abundance: -
CDR3nt: TGTGCCAGCGGAGGAGGCGGGGGCTCCTACAATGAGCAGTTCTTC
CDR3aa: CASGGGGGSYNEQFF

d_gene: TRBD2
len: 18
j_gene: TRBJ2-6
v_gene: TRBV4-3
abundance: -
CDR3nt: TGCGCCAGCAGCCAACTACTAGCGGGTTACTCTGGGGCCAACGTCCTGACTTTC
CDR3aa: CASSQLLAGYSGANVLTF

d_gene: -
len: 13
j_gene: TRBJ1-1
v_gene: TRBV30
abundance: few
CDR3nt: TGTGCCTGGAGTTCAGGAGGGGCCGTTCCCGCTTTCTTT
CDR3aa: CAWSSGGAVPAFF

d_gene: -
len: 14
j_gene: TRBJ2-7
v_gene: TRBV18
abundance: -
CDR3nt: TGTGCCAGCTCACCAAGGACAGAAGCCTACGAGCAGTACTTC
CDR3aa: CASSPRTEAYEQYF

d_gene: -
len: 14
j_gene: TRBJ1-3
v_gene: TRBV5-6
abundance: -
CDR3nt: TGTGCCAGCAGCTACAGGGTTTCAGGAAACACCATATATTTT
CDR3aa: CASSYRVSGNTIYF

d_gene: -
len: 13
j_gene: TRBJ1-5
v_gene: TRBV6-5
abundance: -
CDR3nt: TGTGCCAGCAGTTACTCGAGTGCGGGGCCCCAGCATTTT
CDR3aa: CASSYSSAGPQHF

d_gene: TRBD1
len: 13
j_gene: TRBJ1-2
v_gene: TRBV10-2
abundance: once
CDR3nt: TGCGCCAGCGGCTTTCCAGGGGGTTGGGGCTACACCTTC
CDR3aa: CASGFPGGWGYTF

d_gene: -
len: 15
j_gene: TRBJ2-3
v_gene: TRBV7-3
abundance: -
CDR3nt: TGTGCCAGCAGCTTAAACCGGGGGATGACAGATACGCAGTATTTT
CDR3aa: CASSLNRGMTDTQYF

d_gene: -
len: 15
j_gene: TRBJ2-3
v_gene: TRBV5-5
abundance: -
CDR3nt: TGTGCCAGCAGCTTGGCAGGGGTTTGGGTAGATACGCAGTATTTT
CDR3aa: CASSLAGVWVDTQYF

d_gene: TRBD2
len: 16
j_gene: TRBJ2-1
v_gene: TRBV6-4
abundance: -
CDR3nt: TGTGCCAGCAGTGACTCCCCTAGCGGGGGGGTAGGGGAGCAGTTCTTC
CDR3aa: CASSDSPSGGVGEQFF

d_gene: -
len: 14
j_gene: TRBJ2-3
v_gene: TRBV5-5
abundance: -
CDR3nt: TGTGCCAGCAGGGAACAGCGGAGAACAGATACGCAGTATTTT
CDR3aa: CASREQRRTDTQYF

d_gene: -
len: 15
j_gene: TRBJ1-3
v_gene: TRBV6-4
abundance: -
CDR3nt: TGTGCCAGCAGTTTTCAGGCCCTAAAGGGGAACACCATATATTTT
CDR3aa: CASSFQALKGNTIYF

d_gene: TRBD1
len: 14
j_gene: TRBJ2-7
v_gene: TRBV6-7
abundance: -
CDR3nt: TGTGCCAGCAGTAACAGGGGGACTGACTACGAGCAGTACTTC
CDR3aa: CASSNRGTDYEQYF

d_gene: TRBD2
len: 16
j_gene: TRBJ2-1
v_gene: TRBV5-1
abundance: -
CDR3nt: TGCGCCAGCAGCCCCCGGGCGGGAGGGGGCTACAATGAGCAGTTCTTC
CDR3aa: CASSPRAGGGYNEQFF

d_gene: TRBD1
len: 14
j_gene: TRBJ1-1
v_gene: TRBV25-1
abundance: once
CDR3nt: TGTGCCAGCAGTGGACAGGGGGTTGGCACTGAAGCTTTCTTT
CDR3aa: CASSGQGVGTEAFF

d_gene: -
len: 15
j_gene: TRBJ1-5
v_gene: TRBV2
abundance: -
CDR3nt: TGTGCCAGCAGTGTTTCGGGGAGTCCCGGGAAGCCCCAGCATTTT
CDR3aa: CASSVSGSPGKPQHF

d_gene: -
len: 11
j_gene: TRBJ2-2
v_gene: TRBV6-5
abundance: -
CDR3nt: TGTGCCAGCCTCCGGGGCGGGGAGCTGTTTTTT
CDR3aa: CASLRGGELFF

d_gene: TRBD2
len: 17
j_gene: TRBJ2-1
v_gene: TRBV14
abundance: -
CDR3nt: TGTGCCAGCAGCCAAGATTTAACGCGGGGGGTTAACAATGAGCAGTTCTTC
CDR3aa: CASSQDLTRGVNNEQFF

d_gene: TRBD1
len: 16
j_gene: TRBJ1-4
v_gene: TRBV5-5
abundance: -
CDR3nt: TGTGCCAGCAGCGATTCCGGGACAGCAACTAATGAAAAACTGTTTTTT
CDR3aa: CASSDSGTATNEKLFF

d_gene: -
len: 14
j_gene: TRBJ2-1
v_gene: TRBV4-1
abundance: -
CDR3nt: TGCGCCAGCAGCCAACCCACAGGAAACAATGAGCAGTTCTTC
CDR3aa: CASSQPTGNNEQFF

d_gene: TRBD2
len: 16
j_gene: TRBJ2-1
v_gene: TRBV27
abundance: -
CDR3nt: TGTGCCAGCAGCCCATTGACTAGCGGGGGCTACAATGAGCAGTTCTTC
CDR3aa: CASSPLTSGGYNEQFF